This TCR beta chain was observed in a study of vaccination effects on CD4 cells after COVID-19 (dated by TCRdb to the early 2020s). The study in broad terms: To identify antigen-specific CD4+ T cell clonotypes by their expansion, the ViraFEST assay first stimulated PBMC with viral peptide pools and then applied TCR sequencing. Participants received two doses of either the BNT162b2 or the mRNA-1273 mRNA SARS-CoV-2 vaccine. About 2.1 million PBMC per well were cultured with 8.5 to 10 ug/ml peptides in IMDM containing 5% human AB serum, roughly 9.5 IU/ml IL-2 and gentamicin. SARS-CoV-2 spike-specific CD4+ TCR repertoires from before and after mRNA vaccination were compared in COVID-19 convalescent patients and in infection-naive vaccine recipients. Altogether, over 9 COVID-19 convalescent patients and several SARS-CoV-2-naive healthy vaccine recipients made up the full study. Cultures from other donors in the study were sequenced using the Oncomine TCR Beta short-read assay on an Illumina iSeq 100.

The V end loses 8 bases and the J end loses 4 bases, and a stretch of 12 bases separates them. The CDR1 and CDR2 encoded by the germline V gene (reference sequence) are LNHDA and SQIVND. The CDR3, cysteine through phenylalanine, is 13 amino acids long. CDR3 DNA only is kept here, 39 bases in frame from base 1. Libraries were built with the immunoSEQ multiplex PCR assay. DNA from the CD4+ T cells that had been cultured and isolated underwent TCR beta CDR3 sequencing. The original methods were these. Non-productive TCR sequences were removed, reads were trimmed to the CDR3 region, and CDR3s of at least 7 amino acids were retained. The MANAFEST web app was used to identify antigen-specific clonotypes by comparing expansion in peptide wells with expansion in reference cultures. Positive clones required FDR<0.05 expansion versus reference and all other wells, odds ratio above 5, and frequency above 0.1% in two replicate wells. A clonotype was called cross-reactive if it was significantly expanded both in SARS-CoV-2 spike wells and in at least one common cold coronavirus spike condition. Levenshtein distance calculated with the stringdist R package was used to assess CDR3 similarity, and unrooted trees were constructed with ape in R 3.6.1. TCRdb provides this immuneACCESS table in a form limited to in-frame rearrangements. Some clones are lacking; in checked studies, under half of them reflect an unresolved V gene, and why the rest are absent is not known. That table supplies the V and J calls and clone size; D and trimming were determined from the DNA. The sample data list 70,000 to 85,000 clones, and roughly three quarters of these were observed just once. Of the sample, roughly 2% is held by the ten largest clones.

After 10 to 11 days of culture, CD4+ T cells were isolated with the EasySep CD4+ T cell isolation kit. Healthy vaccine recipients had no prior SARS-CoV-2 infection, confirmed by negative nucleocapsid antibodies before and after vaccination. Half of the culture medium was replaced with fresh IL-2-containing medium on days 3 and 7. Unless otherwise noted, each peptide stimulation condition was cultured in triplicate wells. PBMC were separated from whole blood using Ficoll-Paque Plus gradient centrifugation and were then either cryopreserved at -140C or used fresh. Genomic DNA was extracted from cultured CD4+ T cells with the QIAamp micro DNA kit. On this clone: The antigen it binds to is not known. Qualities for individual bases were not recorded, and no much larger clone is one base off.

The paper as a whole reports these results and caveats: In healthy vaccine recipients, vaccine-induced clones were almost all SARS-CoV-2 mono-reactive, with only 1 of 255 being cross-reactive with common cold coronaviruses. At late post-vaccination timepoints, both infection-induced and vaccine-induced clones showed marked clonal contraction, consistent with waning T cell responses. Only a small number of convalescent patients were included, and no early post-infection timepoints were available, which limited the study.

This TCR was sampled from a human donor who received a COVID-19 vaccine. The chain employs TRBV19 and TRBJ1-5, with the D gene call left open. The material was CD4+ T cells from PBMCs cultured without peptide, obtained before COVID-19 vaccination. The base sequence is TGTGCCAGTGGGAGGGCCCCGAATCAGCCCCAGCATTTT. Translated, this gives CASGRAPNQPQHF.